This paragraph covers one T cell receptor beta chain sequence. Clones were sequenced by immunoSEQ multiplex PCR, and TCRdb holds only the in-frame ones, with some missing. The sample carries around 26,000 clones, 86% recorded once. Trimming left V 2 bases short and J 2 bases short, with 11 bases between. This CDR3 has 14 residues. Germline CDR1 and CDR2: SGDLS and YYNGEE. The data originate from a study of PD-L1 blockade in urothelial cancer. Background on the study: Most patients, about 85% of the roughly 29, were males with bladder-origin cancer. Prior exposure to chemotherapy in patients amounted to 0 to 3 regimens received.

This clonotype was sampled from a man aged 55 to 70 with urothelial cancer. The sequences come from PBMCs, collected around atezolizumab (anti-PD-L1) treatment. The V gene is TRBV9, the J gene TRBJ2-7, with no clear D. The CDR3 loop is CASSVNARTYEQYF. The CDR3 DNA is TGTGCCAGCAGCGTCAACGCCAGGACCTACGAGCAGTACTTC.